The T cell receptor beta chain under discussion was sequenced for a study of CD8 T cells in ankylosing spondylitis (TCRdb year 2017). For the study in its entirety: T cell receptor beta repertoires were profiled in healthy donors and ankylosing spondylitis patients so that disease-linked TCR variants could be found. The full study cohort was made up of 25 ankylosing spondylitis patients and over 90 healthy donors. Peripheral blood was sampled, and synovial fluid was additionally collected from ankylosing spondylitis patients.

Taken from cysteine to phenylalanine, the CDR3 has 13 residues. CDR3 DNA only is kept here, 39 bases in frame from base 1. Reading the germline V gene (reference sequence) gives CDR1 MNHEY and CDR2 SMNVEV. V trim: 3 bases; J trim: 6 bases; unmatched bases: 5. The paper as a whole reports these results and caveats: A TCR beta motif made up of several highly homologous amino acid variants appeared to be characteristic of blood from ankylosing spondylitis patients. The disease-linked clones had a CD8+ phenotype and were found at relatively low frequencies in peripheral blood. The disease-linked clones were reported to be significantly enriched in matched synovial fluid samples from ankylosing spondylitis patients. Some TCR beta motif variants had previously been reported in synovial fluid and blood of reactive arthritis patients, which suggested common disease-initiation mechanisms.

The instrument given in TCRdb is Illumina HiSeq 2500. Quantitative 5'-RACE with molecular barcodes was used to prepare TCR beta libraries. From the authors' description of their analysis: A new computational method, built on a probabilistic model of VDJ rearrangement, was used to identify disease-linked TCR variants. TCRdb redid the processing of the public reads, applying fastp at Q25 and MiXCR, and retained in-frame beta chains. Rows merge per CDR3 protein into single entries with the most common DNA and genes. The V and J calls were determined by TCRdb, not by the authors. The sample includes approximately 39,000 distinct CDR3 sequences, with 11% observed a single time. The ten largest account for around 21% of the sample. At least ten counts were recorded for this clonotype. What antigen it recognizes has not been identified. No much larger clonotype is one base removed from it; base qualities were not supplied.

Synovial fluid samples and blood samples obtained from the same ankylosing spondylitis patients were matched. The chain is assembled from TRBV27 and TRBJ2-7; 7 central bases correspond to TRBD2. Sequences were obtained from synovial fluid, either unsorted or a sorted T cell fraction (not recorded which). The sequence was obtained from a male donor with ankylosing spondylitis. The DNA sequence is given as TGTGCCAGCAGTTTGCGGGAGTGGGGCGAGCAGTACTTC. This codes for CASSLREWGEQYF.